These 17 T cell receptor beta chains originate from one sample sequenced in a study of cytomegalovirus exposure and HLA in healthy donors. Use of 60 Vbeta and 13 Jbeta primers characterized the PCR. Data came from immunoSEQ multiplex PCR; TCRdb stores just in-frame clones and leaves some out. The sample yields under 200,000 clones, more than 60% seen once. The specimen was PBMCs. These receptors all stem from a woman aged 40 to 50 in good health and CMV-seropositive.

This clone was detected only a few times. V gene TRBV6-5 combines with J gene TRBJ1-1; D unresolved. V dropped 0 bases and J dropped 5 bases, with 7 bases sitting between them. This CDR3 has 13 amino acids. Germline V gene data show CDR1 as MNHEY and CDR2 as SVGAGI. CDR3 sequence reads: CASSYSGWTEAFF. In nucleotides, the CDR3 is TGTGCCAGCAGTTACTCGGGCTGGACTGAAGCTTTCTTT.

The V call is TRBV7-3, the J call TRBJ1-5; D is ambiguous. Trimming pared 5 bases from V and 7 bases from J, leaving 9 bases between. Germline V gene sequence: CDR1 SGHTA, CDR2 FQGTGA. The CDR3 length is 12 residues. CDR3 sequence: CASSRREQPQHF. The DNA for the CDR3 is TGTGCCAGCAGCCGACGGGAACAGCCCCAGCATTTT.

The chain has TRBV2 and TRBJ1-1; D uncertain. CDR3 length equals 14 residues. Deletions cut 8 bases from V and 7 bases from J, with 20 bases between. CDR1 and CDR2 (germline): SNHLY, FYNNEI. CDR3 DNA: TGTGCCAGCGACTCTTTCGAGGGAAAGGGTGAAGCTTTCTTT. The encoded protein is CASDSFEGKGEAFF.

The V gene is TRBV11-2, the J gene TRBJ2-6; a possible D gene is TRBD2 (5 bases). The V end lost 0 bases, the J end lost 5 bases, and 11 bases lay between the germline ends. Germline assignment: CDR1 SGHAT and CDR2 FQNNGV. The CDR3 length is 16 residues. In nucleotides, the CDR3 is TGTGCCAGCAGCTTAGAAGGGAGCTCGTGGGCCAACGTCCTGACTTTC. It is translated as CASSLEGSSWANVLTF.

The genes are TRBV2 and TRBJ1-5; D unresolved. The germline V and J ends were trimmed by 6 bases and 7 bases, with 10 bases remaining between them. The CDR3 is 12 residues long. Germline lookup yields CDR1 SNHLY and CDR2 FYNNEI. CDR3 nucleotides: TGTGCCAGCAGCCCCGCACTACAGCCCCAGCATTTT. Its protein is CASSPALQPQHF.

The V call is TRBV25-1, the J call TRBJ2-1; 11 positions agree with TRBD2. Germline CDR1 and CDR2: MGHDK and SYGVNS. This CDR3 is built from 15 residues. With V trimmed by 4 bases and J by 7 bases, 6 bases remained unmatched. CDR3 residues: CASSVGTSGGNEQFF. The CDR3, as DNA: TGTGCCAGCAGTGTTGGGACTAGCGGTGGGAATGAGCAGTTCTTC.

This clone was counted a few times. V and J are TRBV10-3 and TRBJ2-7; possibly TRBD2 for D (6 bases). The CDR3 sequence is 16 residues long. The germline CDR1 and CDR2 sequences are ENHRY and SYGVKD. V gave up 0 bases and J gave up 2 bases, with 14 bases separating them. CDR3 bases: TGTGCCATCAGTGAGTCTTCCCGGGGGAGAACCTACGAGCAGTACTTC. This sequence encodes CAISESSRGRTYEQYF.

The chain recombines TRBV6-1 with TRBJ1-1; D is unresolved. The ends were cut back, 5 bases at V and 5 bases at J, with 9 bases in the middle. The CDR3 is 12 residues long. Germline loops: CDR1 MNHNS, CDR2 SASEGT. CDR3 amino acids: CASSILITEAFF. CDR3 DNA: TGTGCCAGCAGTATACTGATAACTGAAGCTTTCTTT.

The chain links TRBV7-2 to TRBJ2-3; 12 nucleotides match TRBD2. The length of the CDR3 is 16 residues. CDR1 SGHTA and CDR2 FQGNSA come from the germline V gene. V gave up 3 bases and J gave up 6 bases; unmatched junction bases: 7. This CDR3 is CASSLRTSGAGDTQYF. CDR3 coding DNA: TGTGCCAGCAGCTTGAGGACTAGCGGGGCTGGGGATACGCAGTATTTT.

This CDR3 reads CASSPGLADYNEQFF. In nucleotides, the CDR3 is TGCGCCAGCAGCCCTGGACTAGCGGACTACAATGAGCAGTTCTTC. This sequence joins TRBV5-1 and TRBJ2-1; 10 positions agree with TRBD2. This CDR3 region has 15 residues. CDR1 SGHRS and CDR2 YFSETQ come from the germline V gene. The trim removed 4 bases at V and 3 bases at J, leaving 4 bases unmatched. The full variable domain, in which reference TRBV5-1 and TRBJ2-1 provide the parts outside the CDR3, is KAGVTQTPRYLIKTRGQQVTLSCSPISGHRSVSWYQQTPGQGLQFLFEYFSETQRNKGNFPGRFSGRQFSNSRSEMNVSTLELGDSALYLCASSPGLADYNEQFFGPGTRLTVL.

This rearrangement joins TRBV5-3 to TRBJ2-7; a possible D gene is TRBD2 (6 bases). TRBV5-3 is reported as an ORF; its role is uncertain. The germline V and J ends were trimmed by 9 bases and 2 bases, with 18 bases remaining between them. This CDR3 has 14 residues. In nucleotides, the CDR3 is TGTGCCAAACGGAACTGGAGGGGTCCCTACGAGCAGTACTTC. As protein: CAKRNWRGPYEQYF.

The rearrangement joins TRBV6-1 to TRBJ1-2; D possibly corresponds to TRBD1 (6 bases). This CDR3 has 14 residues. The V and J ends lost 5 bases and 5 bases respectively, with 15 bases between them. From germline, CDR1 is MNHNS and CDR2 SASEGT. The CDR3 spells CASSPQGAKYGYTF. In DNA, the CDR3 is TGTGCCAGCAGTCCACAGGGCGCGAAATATGGCTACACCTTC.

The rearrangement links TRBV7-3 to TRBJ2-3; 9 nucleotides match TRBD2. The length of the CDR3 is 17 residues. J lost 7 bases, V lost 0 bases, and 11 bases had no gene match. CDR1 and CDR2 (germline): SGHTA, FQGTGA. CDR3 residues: CASSLTGTSGGLHTQYF. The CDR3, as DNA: TGTGCCAGCAGCTTAACTGGGACCAGCGGGGGGCTTCATACGCAGTATTTT.

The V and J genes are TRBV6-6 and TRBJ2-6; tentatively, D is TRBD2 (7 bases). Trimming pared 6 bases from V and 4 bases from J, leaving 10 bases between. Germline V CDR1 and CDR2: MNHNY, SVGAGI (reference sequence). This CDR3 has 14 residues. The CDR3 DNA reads TGTGCCAGCAGGGGGGGGGCCGGGGCCAACGTCCTGACTTTC. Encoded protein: CASRGGAGANVLTF.

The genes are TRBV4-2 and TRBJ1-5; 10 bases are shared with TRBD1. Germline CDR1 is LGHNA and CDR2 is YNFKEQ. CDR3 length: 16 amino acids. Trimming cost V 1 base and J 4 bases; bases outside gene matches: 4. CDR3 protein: CASSQVGTGENQPQHF. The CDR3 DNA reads TGTGCCAGCAGCCAAGTGGGGACAGGGGAAAATCAGCCCCAGCATTTT.

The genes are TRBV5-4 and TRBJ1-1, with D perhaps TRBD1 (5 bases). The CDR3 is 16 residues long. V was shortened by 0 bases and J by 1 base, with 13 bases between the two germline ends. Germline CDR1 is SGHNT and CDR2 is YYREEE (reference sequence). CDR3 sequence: CASSLGLLGENTEAFF. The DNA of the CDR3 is TGTGCCAGCAGCTTGGGCCTGTTAGGGGAGAACACTGAAGCTTTCTTT.

This CDR3 is CASSFNGETEAFF. The DNA for the CDR3 is TGTGCCAGTAGTTTTAATGGGGAGACTGAAGCTTTCTTT. The chain uses TRBV19 and TRBJ1-1; D ambiguous. CDR1 and CDR2 from the germline V gene are LNHDA and SQIVND (reference sequence). Trimming took 5 bases from V and 5 from J, leaving 12 bases between them. CDR3 size: 13 residues.